Sequencing of this TCR beta chain was carried out in a study of T cells in Graves' hyperthyroidism and ophthalmopathy. Notes on the study in general: Ophthalmopathy was model-predicted a median approximately six months pre-onset. Also found in blood were most expanded thyroid clonotypes above 0.001.

This clonotype was observed many times. What it recognizes is unknown. TCR beta CDR3 regions were amplified from RNA. The TCR CDR3 first-round RT-PCR relied on the HTBI primer set. In TCRdb, the multiplex PCR reads were re-called with MiXCR into one record per CDR3 protein. The sample has a few hundred thousand distinct CDR3 sequences; 15% to 18% are singletons. The CDR3 covers 13 residues. V gave up 1 base and J gave up 9 bases; unmatched junction bases: 6. Per the germline V gene, CDR1 is SGHRS and CDR2 is YFSETQ. This chain connects TRBV5-1 to TRBJ2-5, with 7 bases aligning to TRBD1. This receptor was obtained from a woman aged 18 to 35 with Graves' hyperthyroidism. Source material: blood. The CDR3 bases are TGCGCCAGCAGCTTGTCTGACAGGGTGCCCCAGTACTTC. Translation gives CASSLSDRVPQYF.